This TCR beta chain was identified in a study of memory CD4+ T cells and cytomegalovirus serostatus. Study-level information: This sample comes from healthy Belgian adults, fewer than 10 CMV seropositive, approximately 23 seronegative.

The sort gate was single viable CD3+CD4+CD8-CD45RO+ cells for memory CD4+ T cells. CMV serostatus came from serum IgG against pp150, pp28, p38, p52. As to this clone: The antigen remains undetermined.

Authors' data handling: After removing out-of-frame reads, around 2,000,000 distinct TCRbeta sequences remained. Method: immunoSEQ multiplex PCR; TCRdb's copy keeps in-frame clones and lacks some. V, J and clone size are those of that table, while D and trimming were read from the DNA. The repertoire consists of about 73,000 clones, with around 82% occurring once and the leading ten covering 2.6%. Study-level results: Of 150 to 200 reported CMV TCRbeta sequences, roughly 70 were found in memory CD4+ repertoires.

This CDR3 spans 13 amino acids. Trimming cost V 6 bases and J 8 bases, with 16 bases left between them. Looked up from germline, CDR1 is MDHEN and CDR2 is SYDVKM. The source of this sequence is an adult in good health and CMV-seropositive. The material sequenced was memory CD4+ T cells from blood. This sequence joins TRBV28 and TRBJ1-2; tentatively, D is TRBD1 (6 bases). Here the CDR3 reads CASSPPGGRGYTF. The CDR3 DNA is TGTGCCAGCAGCCCCCCGGGGGGCCGGGGCTACACCTTC.